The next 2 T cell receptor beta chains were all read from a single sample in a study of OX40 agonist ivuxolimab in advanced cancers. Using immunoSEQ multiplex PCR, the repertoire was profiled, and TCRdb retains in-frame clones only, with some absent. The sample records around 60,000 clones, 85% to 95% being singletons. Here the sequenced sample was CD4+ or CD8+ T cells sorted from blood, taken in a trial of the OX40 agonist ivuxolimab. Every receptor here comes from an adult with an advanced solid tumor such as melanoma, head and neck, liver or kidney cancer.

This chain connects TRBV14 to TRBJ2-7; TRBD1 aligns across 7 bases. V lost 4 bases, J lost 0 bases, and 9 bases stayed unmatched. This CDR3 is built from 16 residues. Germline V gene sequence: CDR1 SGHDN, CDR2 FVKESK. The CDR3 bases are TGTGCCAGCAGCCCCGACCCAAGGGACAGCTCCTACGAGCAGTACTTC. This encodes CASSPDPRDSSYEQYF.

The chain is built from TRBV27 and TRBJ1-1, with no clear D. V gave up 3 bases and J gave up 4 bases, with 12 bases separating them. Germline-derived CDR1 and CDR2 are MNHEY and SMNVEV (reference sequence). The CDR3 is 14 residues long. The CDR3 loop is CASSFAGVTTEAFF. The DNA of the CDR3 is TGTGCCAGCAGTTTTGCCGGAGTAACCACTGAAGCTTTCTTT.